What follows are 28 T cell receptor beta chains derived from one specimen sequenced in a study (dated by TCRdb to between 2014 and 2017). Receptor amplification or capture employed 5' RACE. The sample was run on an Illumina MiSeq. TCRdb reworked the public reads: Q25 trimming with fastp, MiXCR clone assembly, productive beta chains retained. Merged by CDR3 protein, the rows form single entries marked with the most common genes and DNA. In this sample the table shows 62,000 or so distinct CDR3 sequences, 25% to 35% of which occur a single time. 2% to 2.5% of the sample rests with the top ten. Sequencing input: tumor-infiltrating naive CD4+ T cells sorted from the breast tumor. The meaning of the sample's cell subset or site label: naive CD4+ T cells, CD4+CD45RA+CD25-. Receptors originate from a female donor with breast cancer.

The rearrangement links TRBV6-1 to TRBJ1-2; 7 nucleotides align to TRBD1. Germline loops: CDR1 MNHNS, CDR2 SASEGT. After removal of 1 base from V and 4 bases from J, the junction contained 3 bases not matched to a gene. The CDR3 covers 14 residues. The CDR3 bases are TGTGCCAGCAGTGAAGAGGGACAGATCTATGGCTACACCTTC. Protein sequence: CASSEEGQIYGYTF.

This chain links TRBV27 with TRBJ2-7; TRBD2 matches 15 bases. Germline V gives CDR1 MNHEY, CDR2 SMNVEV (reference sequence). This CDR3 comprises 19 residues. Germline trimming cut 4 bases from V and 3 bases from J; bases unmatched to any gene: 13. The CDR3 reads CASSSRPAGLAGGNYEQYF. CDR3 nucleotide sequence: TGTGCCAGCAGTTCCCGTCCCGCCGGACTAGCGGGAGGGAACTACGAGCAGTACTTC.

This clonotype has just a few counts. The V and J genes are TRBV7-2 and TRBJ2-7, with 9 bases that match TRBD1. This CDR3 has 16 residues. The V and J ends lost 3 bases and 4 bases, in that order; junction bases with no gene match: 10. From germline, CDR1 is SGHTA and CDR2 FQGNSA. The CDR3 bases are TGTGCCAGCAGCTTGACCGGGACAGGGAGGACTTACGAGCAGTACTTC. Its translation is CASSLTGTGRTYEQYF. The full variable domain, completed using reference TRBV7-2 and TRBJ2-7, is GAGVSQSPSNKVTEKGKDVELRCDPISGHTALYWYRQSLGQGLEFLIYFQGNSAPDKSGLPSDRFSAERTGGSVSTLTIQRTQQEDSAVYLCASSLTGTGRTYEQYFGPGTRLTVT.

Regarding this clonotype: A read error may account for a junction end that differs from germline. The chain has TRBV24-1 and TRBJ2-1; 9 nucleotides agree with TRBD1. The germline CDR1 and CDR2 sequences are KGHDR and SFDVKD. The CDR3 spans 17 residues. CDR3 sequence reads: CTTSNRDRVESYNEQFF. The CDR3 DNA reads as TGCACCACCAGTAACCGGGACAGGGTCGAGTCCTACAATGAGCAGTTCTTC.

CDR3 sequence (DNA): TGTGCCAGCAGCCCGATCCGGGACAGGGATGGCTACACCTTC. Its translation is CASSPIRDRDGYTF. V and J are TRBV7-2 and TRBJ1-2, with 9 bases aligning to TRBD1. The CDR3 sequence is 14 residues long. CDR1 SGHTA and CDR2 FQGNSA come from the germline V gene. V trimming: 5 bases; J trimming: 6 bases; junction bases outside the gene matches: 7.

This clonotype was seen a handful of times. CDR3 loop: CASSGRGSYGYTF. The CDR3 DNA reads TGTGCCAGCAGTGGCCGGGGGTCCTATGGCTACACCTTC. The chain joins TRBV5-5 to TRBJ1-2, with a tentative D call TRBD1 (5 bases). V was shortened by 5 bases and J by 4 bases, with 12 bases between the two germline ends. The CDR3 runs to 13 residues. Germline V gene sequence: CDR1 SGHKS, CDR2 YYEKEE (reference sequence).

The chain links TRBV6-1 to TRBJ2-1, with 8 bases matching TRBD2. Trimming at V came to 7 bases and at J to 4 bases, leaving 6 bases not matched to a gene. Germline assignment: CDR1 MNHNS and CDR2 SASEGT. This CDR3 spans 14 amino acids. This chain's CDR3 is CASNGGGPYNEQFF. The CDR3 DNA is TGTGCCAGCAATGGCGGGGGGCCATACAATGAGCAGTTCTTC.

As regards this clonotype: Germline and junction disagree at one end, which may indicate a read error. The chain joins TRBV12-3 or TRBV12-4 to TRBJ1-2, with a possible D match to TRBD1 (6 bases). The CDR3 is made up of 15 amino acids. The CDR3 region is CASRPQIGGLGGYIF. For the CDR3, the DNA is TGTGCCAGCAGACCCCAAATTGGGGGGCTAGGTGGCTACATCTTC.

The chain combines TRBV6-1 with TRBJ2-7; 11 nucleotides line up with TRBD2. Germline assignment: CDR1 MNHNS and CDR2 SASEGT. The CDR3 has 12 residues. The V and J ends lost 8 bases and 5 bases, in that order; junction bases with no gene match: 2. The CDR3 coding sequence is TGTGCCAGCCGGGGACTAGCGGACGAGCAGTACTTC. Protein sequence: CASRGLADEQYF.

V usage is TRBV7-9 and J usage is TRBJ2-3; D gene uncertain. The ends were cut back, 0 bases at V and 7 bases at J, with 8 bases in the middle. Germline loops: CDR1 SEHNR, CDR2 FQNEAQ (reference sequence). This CDR3 has 13 residues. The CDR3 reads CASSLASANTQYF. CDR3 coding DNA: TGTGCCAGCAGCTTAGCGTCGGCCAATACGCAGTATTTT.

This clonotype was observed at least ten times. The gene calls are TRBV7-2 and TRBJ2-1; 15 nucleotides match TRBD2. The V gene end was trimmed by 1 base and the J gene end by 7 bases; junction bases not matched to a gene: 5. Germline V CDR1 and CDR2: SGHTA, FQGNSA. There are 17 residues in the CDR3. Written as DNA, the CDR3 is TGTGCCAGCAGCTTAGATATCGGACTAGCGGGAGGGAATGAGCAGTTCTTC. Residues: CASSLDIGLAGGNEQFF.

The CDR3 DNA follows: TGTGCCAGCAGCGTAGTCGGGGGTGGATCAAGTGAGCAGTTCTTC. It specifies CASSVVGGGSSEQFF. The V and J genes are TRBV9 and TRBJ2-1; D perhaps matches TRBD2 (6 bases). Trimming removed 0 bases at V and 9 bases at J, with 16 bases between. CDR3 length: 15 amino acids. Germline-derived CDR1 and CDR2 are SGDLS and YYNGEE.

This clonotype was observed many times. This sequence joins TRBV6-2 or TRBV6-3 and TRBJ1-2; D is unresolved. Germline CDR1 and CDR2: MNHEY and SVGEGT. Trimming stripped 6 bases from V and 4 bases from J, with 9 bases between. The CDR3 is made up of 12 amino acids. DNA of the CDR3: TGTGCCAGCAGGTCGGCAGGCTATGGCTACACCTTC. Protein: CASRSAGYGYTF.

This clonotype was detected many times. The rearrangement uses TRBV5-1 and TRBJ1-1; no definite D call. CDR1 is SGHRS, CDR2 YFSETQ, per germline. This CDR3 spans 14 amino acids. The germline V and J ends were trimmed by 0 bases and 3 bases, with 9 bases remaining between them. CDR3 amino acids: CASSLADSYTEAFF. The CDR3 DNA reads as TGCGCCAGCAGCTTGGCGGACTCTTACACTGAAGCTTTCTTT.

A remark on this clonotype: One junction end does not reproduce the germline sequence, and a read error may be involved. The genes are TRBV28 and TRBJ1-5; D is undetermined. Germline assignment: CDR1 MDHEN and CDR2 SYDVKM. There are 13 residues in the CDR3. The CDR3, as DNA: TGCGCCAGCAGTACGCCAAGCCCCCCCATGTGTCATTTT. Protein sequence: CASSTPSPPMCHF.

Remarks on this clonotype: This CDR3 fails to terminate in the conserved phenylalanine or tryptophan, so it likely reflects a read error. The chain is built from TRBV11-2 and TRBJ2-3; TRBD2 aligns across 8 bases. Germline assignment: CDR1 SGHAT and CDR2 FQNNGV. This CDR3 is built from 16 residues. V dropped 0 bases and J dropped 4; count of bases not matched to a gene: 6. For the CDR3, the DNA is TGTGCCAGCAGCTTAGATCGGGGGGGGCCATCAGATACGCAGTATTCT. Translating it yields CASSLDRGGPSDTQYS.

This sequence joins TRBV7-2 and TRBJ2-5; no definite D call. The CDR3 loop spans 12 amino acids. Germline V gene data show CDR1 as SGHTA and CDR2 as FQGNSA. With 4 bases removed from V and 5 bases from J, the gap between germline ends came to 8 bases. The CDR3: CASSSVRETQYF. CDR3 nucleotide sequence: TGTGCCAGCAGCTCCGTCCGGGAGACCCAGTACTTC.

The chain couples TRBV4-2 to TRBJ1-4; 8 bases agree with TRBD1. Germline V gives CDR1 LGHNA, CDR2 YNFKEQ. The ends lost 3 bases at V and 8 bases at J; junction bases unmatched: 14. This CDR3 is 17 amino acids long. The chain's CDR3 is CASSHASSGRGQEKLFF. The CDR3 region has the DNA TGTGCCAGCAGCCACGCCTCTTCGGGCAGGGGGCAGGAAAAACTGTTTTTT.

This clonotype was observed a handful of times. The chain joins TRBV5-4 to TRBJ2-5; D remains ambiguous. The V end lost 4 bases, the J end lost 2 bases, and 9 bases lay between the germline ends. Germline assignment: CDR1 SGHNT and CDR2 YYREEE (reference sequence). The CDR3 covers 13 residues. CDR3 region: CASSLMEQETQYF. CDR3 DNA sequence: TGTGCCAGCAGCCTGATGGAGCAAGAGACCCAGTACTTC. Supplemented by reference TRBV5-4 and TRBJ2-5, the full variable domain reads ETGVTQSPTHLIKTRGQQVTLRCSSQSGHNTVSWYQQALGQGPQFIFQYYREEENGRGNFPPRFSGLQFPNYSSELNVNALELDDSALYLCASSLMEQETQYFGPGTRLLVL.

This clonotype was recorded many times. The V gene is TRBV7-2, the J gene TRBJ1-4, with D possibly being TRBD1 (6 bases). Germline V CDR1 and CDR2: SGHTA, FQGNSA. V lost 3 bases and J 5 bases, leaving 10 bases between the germline ends. This CDR3 spans 14 amino acids. CDR3 region: CASSFGTSNEKLFF. The CDR3 DNA is TGTGCCAGCAGCTTCGGGACAAGCAATGAAAAACTGTTTTTT.

The rearrangement links TRBV12-3 or TRBV12-4 to TRBJ1-6; D call uncertain. V was clipped by 2 bases and J by 9 bases, with 8 bases between them. The CDR3 length is 13 residues. The CDR3 reads CASSLRVGSPLHF. CDR3 coding DNA: TGTGCCAGCAGTTTACGGGTTGGTTCACCCCTCCACTTT.

This chain uses TRBV5-6 with TRBJ2-7, with TRBD2 matching over 9 bases. Germline CDR1 reads SGHDT; CDR2 reads YYEEEE. The ends lost 3 bases at V and 6 bases at J; junction bases unmatched: 16. The CDR3 is made up of 17 amino acids. This CDR3 reads CASSWRKAGTSRFEQYF. The CDR3 DNA sequence: TGTGCCAGCAGCTGGAGGAAAGCCGGGACTAGCAGATTCGAGCAGTACTTC.

The J gene is TRBJ1-1, the V gene TRBV20-1, with D hard to call. The CDR3 sequence is 13 residues long. Germline values: CDR1 DFQATT, CDR2 SNEGSKA (reference sequence). Between the trimmed V and J ends, which lost 3 bases and 0 bases, there was a span of 8 bases. The DNA of the CDR3 is TGCAGTGCTAGGCGTTCAATGAACACTGAAGCTTTCTTT. It encodes CSARRSMNTEAFF.

This clonotype was picked up a small number of times. V and J are TRBV5-1 and TRBJ2-2; D perhaps matches TRBD1 (6 bases). With 2 bases removed from V and 3 bases from J, the gap between germline ends came to 14 bases. The CDR3 loop spans 16 amino acids. From germline, CDR1 is SGHRS and CDR2 YFSETQ. The DNA for the CDR3 is TGCGCCAGCAGCTTCCAGGGGCCTCCAGACACCGGGGAGCTGTTTTTT. Protein sequence: CASSFQGPPDTGELFF.

This clonotype has a handful of counts. The chain has TRBV7-2 and TRBJ2-2; 7 bases are shared with TRBD2. Trimming at V came to 2 bases and at J to 5 bases, leaving 11 bases not matched to a gene. CDR1 SGHTA and CDR2 FQGNSA come from the germline V gene. The CDR3 sequence is 17 residues long. CDR3 in DNA: TGTGCCAGCAGCTTAAATAGTTGGCGGGAGTTAACCGGGGAGCTGTTTTTT. Its protein is CASSLNSWRELTGELFF.

The V and J genes are TRBV3-1 and TRBJ1-6; unclear D gene. The CDR3 is 12 amino acids. Looked up from germline, CDR1 is LGHDT and CDR2 is YNNKEL (reference sequence). V was clipped by 2 bases and J by 5 bases, with 1 base between them. The chain's CDR3 is CASSQNNSPLHF. The CDR3 DNA is TGTGCCAGCAGCCAAAATAATTCACCCCTCCACTTT.

This clonotype is categorized as medium-sized. V usage is TRBV6-5 and J usage is TRBJ1-1, with a possible D match to TRBD1 (6 bases). Per germline, CDR1 MNHEY and CDR2 SVGAGI. The CDR3 spans 14 residues. Trimming removed 5 bases at V and 4 bases at J, with 14 bases between. CDR3 sequence (DNA): TGTGCCAGCAGTGTAGAGGACAGTATCACTGAAGCTTTCTTT. Protein sequence: CASSVEDSITEAFF.

In this sample, this clonotype turned up many times. The chain couples TRBV29-1 to TRBJ2-3; 10 bases are a match to TRBD2. Germline values: CDR1 SQVTM, CDR2 ANQGSEA. The V gene end was trimmed by 7 bases and the J gene end by 4 bases; junction bases not matched to a gene: 11. This CDR3 has 15 amino acids. The CDR3 DNA reads as TGCAGCGCCCGAGGGGCTAGCGGGAGCCCAGATACGCAGTATTTT. It is translated as CSARGASGSPDTQYF.